This TCR beta chain comes out of a study of shared clonotypes between healthy human individuals. Whole-study context: Used for every donor were three CD4 naive, three CD4 memory, two CD8 naive and one CD8 memory plate.

The authors divided CD4+ cells into CD45RA+ naive and CD45RA-negative memory subsets. The genomic DNA of each subset was split evenly across several immunoSEQ plates. Repertoires were generated with immunoSEQ multiplex PCR, while TCRdb's copy carries only in-frame clones and drops some. The repertoire consists of 2 million to 2.5 million clones, with approximately 95% occurring once and the leading ten covering 0.39%. Germline V gene data show CDR1 as SNHLY and CDR2 as FYNNEI. With 4 bases removed from V and 10 bases from J, the gap between germline ends came to 11 bases. The CDR3 runs to 12 residues.

The V gene is TRBV2, the J gene TRBJ1-5, with a tentative D call TRBD1 (5 bases). The clonotype comes from a man aged 18 to 35 in good health. Some clones in this sample may be carry-over from other donors' samples. Source material: naive CD4+ T cells from PBMCs. The subset: CD45RA+ positively selected. The CDR3 region is CASSGDPQPQHF. Written as DNA, the CDR3 is TGTGCCAGCAGTGGGGACCCGCAACCCCAGCATTTT.